This T cell receptor beta chain appears in the sequencing data of a study of a mutant IDH1 vaccine in newly diagnosed glioma. Study context: The treated population exhibited a male proportion of roughly 62%, a female proportion of roughly 38%, and a mean age of about 40 years.

As for time point: baseline, week 1 (first vaccination visit). Documented treatment: pre-vaccination baseline after standard-of-care therapy. The germline CDR1 and CDR2 sequences are SGHAT and FQNNGV. Trimming cost V 5 bases and J 3 bases, with 13 bases left between them. The CDR3 has 14 amino acids. Only in-frame clones appear in the TCRdb table, and some are missing; sequencing was by immunoSEQ multiplex PCR. The data contain 15,000 to 20,000 clones, 80% of them seen just once; the ten biggest clones take up 8% to 10%. The TCR comes from a man aged 35-49 years with glioma. The rearrangement uses TRBV11-2 and TRBJ1-1; possible D gene TRBD1, 5 bases. The sample consisted of PBMCs, taken from a glioma patient treated with radiotherapy, temozolomide or both. DNA for the CDR3: TGTGCCAGCAGCCCCCTGAGGGGTGACACTGAAGCTTTCTTT. It is translated as CASSPLRGDTEAFF.